This T cell receptor beta chain was documented in a study of blood T cell repertoires in COVID-19. Clones were read by immunoSEQ multiplex PCR, and TCRdb kept only the in-frame ones, dropping some. This table holds 200,000 to 250,000 clones, roughly 79% found once. The TCR was taken from a woman at least 80 years old with COVID-19, enrolled during active disease. The sequenced sample was peripheral blood.

CDR3 amino acids: CASSDRTDTEAFF. In DNA form, the CDR3 reads TGCGCCAGCAGTGACAGGACAGACACTGAAGCTTTCTTT. The chain links TRBV10-1 to TRBJ1-1; possible D gene TRBD1, 6 bases. CDR3 length: 13 amino acids. V was shortened by 3 bases and J by 3 bases, with 8 bases between the two germline ends. In germline, CDR1 is WNHNN, CDR2 SYGVQD (reference sequence).